The 4 T cell receptor beta chains reported below all come from one sample, sequenced in a study of T cell repertoires in cytomegalovirus infection. In TCRdb, the reads were re-called with MiXCR into one record per CDR3 protein. The sample holds over 100,000 distinct CDR3 sequences, over 9.5% seen once. No antigen is known for these receptors. Sequences were obtained from PBMCs, sequenced either directly or after in vitro stimulation (not recorded which). All receptors derive from a human donor in good health (CMV status not recorded). Some clones in this sample may be carry-over from other donors' samples.

About this clonotype itself: Since a much larger clone is just one base distant, this may be a read error. The V and J genes are TRBV19 and TRBJ2-5, with D perhaps matching TRBD1 (7 bases). Per the germline V gene, CDR1 is LNHDA and CDR2 is SQIVND (reference sequence). This CDR3 is built from 15 residues. DNA for the CDR3: TGTGCCAGTAGAGCAGGGGGGAGTTCTCACGGGACCCCGTACTTC. Protein product: CASRAGGSSHGTPYF.

This clonotype came up many times. The rearrangement links TRBV18 to TRBJ1-1; a weak D match, TRBD1 (6 bases). The CDR3 consists of 15 residues. The germline V and J ends were trimmed by 3 bases and 3 bases, with 14 bases remaining between them. The germline CDR1 and CDR2 sequences are KGHSH and LQKENI. The CDR3 here is CASSPELGADTEAFF. In DNA, the CDR3 is TGTGCCAGCTCACCCGAACTGGGGGCGGACACTGAAGCTTTCTTT.

The chain employs TRBV6-5 and TRBJ2-7; D tentatively fits TRBD1 or TRBD2 (5 bases each). Germline V gene data show CDR1 as MNHEY and CDR2 as SVGAGI. Trimming left V 2 bases short and J 3 bases short, with 17 bases between. CDR3 length: 16 amino acids. The CDR3 spells CASSYASGTAFYEQYF. Written as DNA, the CDR3 is TGTGCCAGCAGTTACGCCTCCGGGACGGCCTTCTACGAGCAGTACTTC.

The table lists this clonotype with a few counts. The chain couples TRBV20-1 to TRBJ2-5; D is perhaps TRBD2 (5 bases). The CDR3 extends over 14 amino acids. The V end was cut by 2 bases, the J end by 1 base, with 11 bases between. Germline V lookup: CDR1 DFQATT, CDR2 SNEGSKA (reference sequence). The CDR3 nucleotides read TGCAGTGCTAGAACTAGTCGCGCCCAAGAGACCCAGTACTTC. This gives the protein CSARTSRAQETQYF.